Listed below are T cell receptor beta chains from one sample, sequenced in a study of blood T cell repertoires in COVID-19. Generated by immunoSEQ multiplex PCR, the TCRdb table keeps only in-frame clones and is missing some. The sample lists under 250,000 clones, about 76% occurring once. The sequencing input was PBMCs or T cells enriched from blood (not recorded which). The source is a woman in her forties or fifties with acute COVID-19. Both conserved end residues are part of each CDR3. The order of the fields is D gene, J gene, clone size, V gene, CDR3 DNA, CDR3 protein. A D gene is named only where the DNA matches it firmly. Size tells how often a clone was seen (once, few, many) or the class of an expanded clone, and some rows leave it out.

>TRBD2|TRBJ2-1|NA|TRBV7-2
TGTGCCAGCAGCGCAAGGTCTAGCGGAAACAATGAGCAGTTCTTC
CASSARSSGNNEQFF
>NA|TRBJ2-3|NA|TRBV28
TGTGCCAGCAGTTTAGGAGGGGTTCCCACAGATACGCAGTATTTT
CASSLGGVPTDTQYF
>NA|TRBJ2-5|NA|TRBV24-1
TGTGCCACCAGTGAACCGGGACTCCGGGAGACCCAGTACTTC
CATSEPGLRETQYF
>TRBD2|TRBJ2-7|NA|TRBV9
TGTGCCAGCAGTCATAAAACCGACGGACTAGCGGGACAAGGCGAGCAGTACTTC
CASSHKTDGLAGQGEQYF
>NA|TRBJ2-7|NA|TRBV4-1
TGCGCCAGCAGCCAAGAACAGGGTGGCCACGAGCAGTACTTC
CASSQEQGGHEQYF
>TRBD1|TRBJ1-6|NA|TRBV28
TGTGCCAGCAGTTTGAGACAGGGGGGGAATTCACCCCTCCACTTT
CASSLRQGGNSPLHF
>NA|TRBJ2-2|few|TRBV28
TGTGCCAGCAGACCCACAGGGTACGGGGAGCTGTTTTTT
CASRPTGYGELFF
>NA|TRBJ1-3|NA|TRBV3-1/TRBV3-2
TGTGCCAGCAGCCCGGGGGACACCATATATTTT
CASSPGDTIYF
>TRBD1|TRBJ2-5|NA|TRBV7-2
TGTGCCAGCAGCTCAACAAGCCTGGACAGGCTGGTTGGTGAGACCCAGTACTTC
CASSSTSLDRLVGETQYF
>NA|TRBJ1-4|NA|TRBV2
TGTGCCAGCAGACAGCATAATGAAAAACTGTTTTTT
CASRQHNEKLFF
>NA|TRBJ1-1|once|TRBV18
TGTGCCAGCTCACCGATGGGGGGTCAAGTTTCGAGTGAAGCTTTCTTT
CASSPMGGQVSSEAFF
>NA|TRBJ2-7|NA|TRBV5-1
TGCGCCAGCAGCGTGCGAAATGAAGGGGGGGACTCCTACGAGCAGTACTTC
CASSVRNEGGDSYEQYF
>NA|TRBJ2-2|once|TRBV28
TGTGCCAGCAGTTTTAGGGACAGGGGTAGCGGGAGAGCTCCGAGAAATGTCGGGGAGCTGTTTTTT
CASSFRDRGSGRAPRNVGELFF
>TRBD1|TRBJ1-2|NA|TRBV2
TGTGCCAGCAGTGAAGCGTTCACAGGGGCCTACACCTTC
CASSEAFTGAYTF
>TRBD1|TRBJ1-2|NA|TRBV4-1
TGCGCCAGCAGCCAAGGAGAGGGGGCAGGTGGCTACACCTTC
CASSQGEGAGGYTF
>NA|TRBJ2-7|NA|TRBV2
TGTGCCAGCAGTGAAGACCAGGAGGGCCATAAGTACTTC
CASSEDQEGHKYF
>TRBD1|TRBJ2-2|NA|TRBV6-4
TGTGCCAGCAGTGCAGGGGGCGCGAACACCGGGGAGCTGTTTTTT
CASSAGGANTGELFF
>NA|TRBJ1-1|NA|TRBV10-3
TGTGCCATCAGTTGGGCACCCATGGCGGACATGAACACTGAAGCTTTCTTT
CAISWAPMADMNTEAFF
>NA|TRBJ1-5|NA|TRBV12-3/TRBV12-4
TGTGCCAGCCGTGAGGCAAGCAATCAGCCCCAGCATTTT
CASREASNQPQHF
>TRBD2|TRBJ2-5|NA|TRBV7-9
TGTGCCAGCAGCCCCGGGACTAGCGGGAGTTGGCAAGAGACCCAGTACTTC
CASSPGTSGSWQETQYF
>NA|TRBJ1-1|NA|TRBV19
TGTGCCAGTAGACAAGCCCTCAGGGGCACTGAAGCTTTCTTT
CASRQALRGTEAFF